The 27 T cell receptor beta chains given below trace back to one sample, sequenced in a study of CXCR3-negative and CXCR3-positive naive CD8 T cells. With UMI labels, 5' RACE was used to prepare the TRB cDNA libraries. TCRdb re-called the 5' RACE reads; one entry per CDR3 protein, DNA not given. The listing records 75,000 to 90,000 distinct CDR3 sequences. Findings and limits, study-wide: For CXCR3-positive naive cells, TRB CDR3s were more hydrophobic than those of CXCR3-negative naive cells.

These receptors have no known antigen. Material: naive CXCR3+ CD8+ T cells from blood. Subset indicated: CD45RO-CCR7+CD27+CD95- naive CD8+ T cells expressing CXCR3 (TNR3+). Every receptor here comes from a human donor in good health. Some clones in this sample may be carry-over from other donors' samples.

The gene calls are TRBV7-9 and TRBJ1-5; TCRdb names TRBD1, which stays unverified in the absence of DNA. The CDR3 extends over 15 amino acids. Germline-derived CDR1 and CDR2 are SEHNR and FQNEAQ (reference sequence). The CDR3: CASSFDSVINQPQHF.

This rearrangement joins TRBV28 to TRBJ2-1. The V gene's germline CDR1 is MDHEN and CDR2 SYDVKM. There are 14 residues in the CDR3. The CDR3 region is CASNPEKTYNEQFF.

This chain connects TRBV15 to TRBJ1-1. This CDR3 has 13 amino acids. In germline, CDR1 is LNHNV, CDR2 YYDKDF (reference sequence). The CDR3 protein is CATQEEFNTEAFF.

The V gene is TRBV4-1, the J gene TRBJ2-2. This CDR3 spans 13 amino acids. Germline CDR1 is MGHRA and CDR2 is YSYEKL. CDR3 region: CASSQFGVGELFF.

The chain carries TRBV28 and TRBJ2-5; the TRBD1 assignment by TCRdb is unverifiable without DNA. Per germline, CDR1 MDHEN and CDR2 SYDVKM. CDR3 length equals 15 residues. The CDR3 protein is CASSPTGTGQETQYF.

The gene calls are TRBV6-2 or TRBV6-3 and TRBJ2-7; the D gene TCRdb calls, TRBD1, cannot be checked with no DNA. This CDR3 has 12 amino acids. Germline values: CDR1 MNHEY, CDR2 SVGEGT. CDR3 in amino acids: CASTQGRYEQYF.

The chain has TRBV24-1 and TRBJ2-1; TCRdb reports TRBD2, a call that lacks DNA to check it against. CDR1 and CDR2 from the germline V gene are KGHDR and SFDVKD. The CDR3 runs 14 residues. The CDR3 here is CATSDLQGLGEQFF.

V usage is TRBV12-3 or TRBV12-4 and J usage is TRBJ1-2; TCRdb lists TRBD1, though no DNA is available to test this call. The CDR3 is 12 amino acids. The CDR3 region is CASSQRGPGYTF.

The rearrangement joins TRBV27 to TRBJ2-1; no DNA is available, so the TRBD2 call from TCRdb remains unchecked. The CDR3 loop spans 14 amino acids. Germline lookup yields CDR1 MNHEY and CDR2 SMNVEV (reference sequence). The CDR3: CASSSEGPYNEQFF.

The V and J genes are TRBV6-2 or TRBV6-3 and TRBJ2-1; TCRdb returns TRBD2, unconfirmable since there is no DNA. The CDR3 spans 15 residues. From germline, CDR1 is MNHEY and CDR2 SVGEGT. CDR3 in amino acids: CASSYSLTSYNEQFF.

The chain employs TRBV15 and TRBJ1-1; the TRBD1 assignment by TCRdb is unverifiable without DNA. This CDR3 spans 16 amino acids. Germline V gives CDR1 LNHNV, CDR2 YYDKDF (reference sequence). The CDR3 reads CATSRGQGTGGSEAFF.

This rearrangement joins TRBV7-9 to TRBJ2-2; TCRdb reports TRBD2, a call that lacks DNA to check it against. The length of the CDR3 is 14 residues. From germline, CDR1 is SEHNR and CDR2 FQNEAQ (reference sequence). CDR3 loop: CATGLAGNTGELFF. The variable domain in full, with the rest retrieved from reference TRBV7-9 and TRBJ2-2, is DTGVSQNPRHKITKRGQNVTFRCDPISEHNRLYWYRQTLGQGPEFLTYFQNEAQLEKSRLLSDRFSAERPKGSFSTLEIQRTEQGDSAMYLCATGLAGNTGELFFGEGSRLTVL.

The CDR3 reads CASSQDLASGRDEQFF. The chain uses TRBV4-2 and TRBJ2-1; TCRdb designates TRBD2, a call that cannot be tested without DNA. Germline V lookup: CDR1 LGHNA, CDR2 YNFKEQ. This CDR3 is built from 16 residues.

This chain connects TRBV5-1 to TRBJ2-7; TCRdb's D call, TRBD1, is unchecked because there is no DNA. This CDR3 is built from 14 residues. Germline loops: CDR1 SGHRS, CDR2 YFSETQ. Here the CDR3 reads CASTPTGSWYEQYF.

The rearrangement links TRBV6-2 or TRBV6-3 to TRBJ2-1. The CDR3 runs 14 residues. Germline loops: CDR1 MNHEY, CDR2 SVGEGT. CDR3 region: CASTFENPYNEQFF.

CDR3 loop: CASSQDPSASYEQYF. The rearrangement links TRBV4-1 to TRBJ2-7; the D call from TCRdb, TRBD2, cannot be confirmed without DNA. The CDR3 sequence is 15 residues long. Germline V gene sequence: CDR1 MGHRA, CDR2 YSYEKL.

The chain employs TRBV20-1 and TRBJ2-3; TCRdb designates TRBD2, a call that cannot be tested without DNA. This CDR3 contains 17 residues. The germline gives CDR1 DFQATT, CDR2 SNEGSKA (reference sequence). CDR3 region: CSARDHASGGDTDTQYF.

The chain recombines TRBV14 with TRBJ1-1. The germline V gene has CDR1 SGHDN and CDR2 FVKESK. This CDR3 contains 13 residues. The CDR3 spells CASSQSRAIEAFF.

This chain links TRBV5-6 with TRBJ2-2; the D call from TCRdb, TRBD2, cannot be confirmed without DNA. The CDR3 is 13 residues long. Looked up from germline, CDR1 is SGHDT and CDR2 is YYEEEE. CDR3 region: CASSSTSTGELFF. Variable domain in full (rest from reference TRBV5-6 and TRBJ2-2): DAGVTQSPTHLIKTRGQQVTLRCSPKSGHDTVSWYQQALGQGPQFIFQYYEEEERQRGNFPDRFSGHQFPNYSSELNVNALLLGDSALYLCASSSTSTGELFFGEGSRLTVL.

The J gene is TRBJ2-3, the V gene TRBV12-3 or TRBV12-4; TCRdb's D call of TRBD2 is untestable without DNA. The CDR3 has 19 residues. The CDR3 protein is CASSQFNIPSGGAADTQYF.

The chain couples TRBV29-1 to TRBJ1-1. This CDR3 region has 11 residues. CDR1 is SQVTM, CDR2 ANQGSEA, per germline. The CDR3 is CSVRVGTEAFF.

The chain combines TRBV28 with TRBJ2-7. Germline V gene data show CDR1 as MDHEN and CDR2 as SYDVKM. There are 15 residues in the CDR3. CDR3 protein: CASSLVDTRSYEQYF.

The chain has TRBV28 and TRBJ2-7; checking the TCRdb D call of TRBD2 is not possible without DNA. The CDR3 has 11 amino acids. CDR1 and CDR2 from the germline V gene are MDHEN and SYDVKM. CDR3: CASSSPYEQYF.

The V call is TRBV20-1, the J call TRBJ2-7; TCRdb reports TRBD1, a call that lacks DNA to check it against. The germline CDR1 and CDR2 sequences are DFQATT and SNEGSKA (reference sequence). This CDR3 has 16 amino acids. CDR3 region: CSARDRRTGFGYEQYF.

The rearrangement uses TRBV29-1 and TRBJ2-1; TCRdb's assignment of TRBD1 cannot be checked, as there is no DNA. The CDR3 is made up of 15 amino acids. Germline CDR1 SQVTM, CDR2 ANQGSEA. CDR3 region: CSVALVGQTYNEQFF.

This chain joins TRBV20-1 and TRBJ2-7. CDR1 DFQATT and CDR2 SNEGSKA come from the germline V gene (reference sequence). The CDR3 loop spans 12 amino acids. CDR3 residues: CSALQDPYEQYF.

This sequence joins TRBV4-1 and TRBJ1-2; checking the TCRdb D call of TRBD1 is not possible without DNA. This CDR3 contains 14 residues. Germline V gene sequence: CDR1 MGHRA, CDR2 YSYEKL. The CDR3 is CASSQPGTVHGYTF.